This TCR beta chain is from a study of regulatory T cells in long-lasting Graves disease. The CDR3 totals 12 residues. The germline V gene encodes CDR1 DFQATT and CDR2 SNEGSKA (reference sequence). Only a few counts were recorded for this clonotype. A much larger clone differs by one base, so this may be a read error. Indicated time point: newly diagnosed GD, antithyroid drugs for less than 3 months. With RNA extracted from PBMCs as input, the TCR library was made. Building the TCR beta libraries relied on iRepertoire HTBI primers, and CDR3 regions underwent Arm-PCR. Using its own MiXCR run on the multiplex PCR reads, TCRdb lists one record per CDR3 protein. The sample records 530,000 or so distinct CDR3 sequences, 15% to 20% being singletons. The sample was also reused in another study, on T cells in Graves' hyperthyroidism and ophthalmopathy. This second study notes: Separation of ophthalmopathy from stable hyperthyroidism was achieved by a 13 V-J model.

Source: peripheral blood mononuclear cells (PBMCs), taken at new diagnosis, from a patient treated with antithyroid drugs. The TCR was taken from a man aged 18 to 29 with Graves disease. This chain links TRBV20-1 with TRBJ1-4; unclear D gene. CDR3 in DNA: TGCAGTGCTAGTTGGACGGGTGAAAAACTGCTTTTT. It is translated as CSASWTGEKLLF.